This T cell receptor (beta chain) was retrieved from a study of PD-1 blockade in mismatch repair-deficient tumors. Sequenced by immunoSEQ multiplex PCR; TCRdb stores in-frame clones only, minus some. The sample records some 10,000 clones, 80% to 95% being singletons. The time point denotes: roughly 11-day in vitro stimulation with candidate neoantigen peptide 3. Baseline for clone expansion was a parallel culture with no peptide. Points on this clone: As yet, its antigen is unknown.

Trimming shortened V by 4 bases and J by 1 base, and 14 bases separated the two germline ends. Germline values: CDR1 MGHRA, CDR2 YSYEKL. This CDR3 contains 16 residues. The receptor was derived from an adult with mismatch repair-deficient cancer. V usage is TRBV4-1 and J usage is TRBJ2-4; possibly TRBD1 for D (6 bases). The input for sequencing was cells cultured in vitro, taken from a patient treated with pembrolizumab. CDR3 sequence (DNA): TGCGCCAGCAGCCCTACAGGGATAAAGGCCAAAAACATTCAGTACTTC. This codes for CASSPTGIKAKNIQYF.